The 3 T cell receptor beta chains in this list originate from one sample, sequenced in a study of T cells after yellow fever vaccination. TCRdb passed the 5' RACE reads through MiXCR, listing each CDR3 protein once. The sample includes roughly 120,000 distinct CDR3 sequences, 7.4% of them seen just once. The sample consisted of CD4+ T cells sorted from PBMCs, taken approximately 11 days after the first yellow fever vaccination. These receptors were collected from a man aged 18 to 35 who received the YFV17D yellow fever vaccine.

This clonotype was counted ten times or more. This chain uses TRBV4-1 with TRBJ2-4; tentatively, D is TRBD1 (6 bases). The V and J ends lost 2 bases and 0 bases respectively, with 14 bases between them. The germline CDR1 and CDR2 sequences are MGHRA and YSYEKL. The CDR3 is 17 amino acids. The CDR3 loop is CASSQFSDSLAKNIQYF. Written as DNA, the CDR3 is TGCGCCAGCAGCCAATTCTCGGACAGTTTAGCCAAAAACATTCAGTACTTC.

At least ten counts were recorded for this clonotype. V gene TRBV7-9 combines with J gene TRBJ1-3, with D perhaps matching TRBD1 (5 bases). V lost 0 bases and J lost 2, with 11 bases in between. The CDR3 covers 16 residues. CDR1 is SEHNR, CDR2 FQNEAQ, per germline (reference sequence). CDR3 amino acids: CASSLAAGNPGNTIYF. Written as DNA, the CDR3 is TGTGCCAGCAGCTTAGCAGCAGGGAATCCTGGAAACACCATATATTTT.

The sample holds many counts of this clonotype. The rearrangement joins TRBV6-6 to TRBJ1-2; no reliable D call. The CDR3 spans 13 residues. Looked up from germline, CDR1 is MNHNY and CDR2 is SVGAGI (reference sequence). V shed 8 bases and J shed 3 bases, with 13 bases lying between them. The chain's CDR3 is CASDPEGDYGYTF. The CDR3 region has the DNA TGTGCCAGCGATCCCGAGGGTGACTATGGCTACACCTTC.